The rows below give T cell receptor beta chains drawn from one sample of a study of T cells in Graves' hyperthyroidism and ophthalmopathy. TCRdb re-analysed the multiplex PCR reads in MiXCR, keeping a single row per CDR3 protein. The repertoire holds under 350,000 distinct CDR3 sequences, with over 20% as singletons. Sequenced sample: blood. These receptors originate from a woman between 45 and 65 years old with Graves' hyperthyroidism. CDR3s leave out the opening cysteine and the closing phenylalanine or tryptophan. Only part of the rows carry a size: once, few, many, or a class if the clone is expanded.

clone size: NA
V gene: TRBV7-3
CDR3 protein: ASSLRLNTGELF

clone size: few
V gene: TRBV3-1
CDR3 protein: ASSPPPGLAGGPGNEQF

clone size: many
V gene: TRBV7-8
CDR3 protein: ASSLAADHTQY

clone size: many
V gene: TRBV20-1
CDR3 protein: SAREGRLSSYEQY

clone size: NA
V gene: TRBV11-2
CDR3 protein: ASSVQTHQWNLNTEAF

clone size: NA
V gene: TRBV12-3/TRBV12-4
CDR3 protein: ASRAQTTGELF

clone size: many
V gene: TRBV30
CDR3 protein: AWSAQSGWNTEAF

clone size: many
V gene: TRBV2
CDR3 protein: ASTLVEQETQY

clone size: many
V gene: TRBV30
CDR3 protein: AWSLLRDNEQF

clone size: few
V gene: TRBV5-4
CDR3 protein: ASSFSRQETQY

clone size: NA
V gene: TRBV4-1
CDR3 protein: ASSQGALAGVFQY

clone size: few
V gene: TRBV7-7
CDR3 protein: ASSSGTGGEGQY

clone size: few
V gene: TRBV5-1
CDR3 protein: ASRRPGTGKNIQY

clone size: many
V gene: TRBV14
CDR3 protein: ASSRVAGGYEQY

clone size: NA
V gene: TRBV11-2
CDR3 protein: ASSFSSSGANVLT

clone size: many
V gene: TRBV27
CDR3 protein: ASSITGNQPQH

clone size: NA
V gene: TRBV12-5
CDR3 protein: AQGNRPAEGGASGNQPQH

clone size: NA
V gene: TRBV4-1
CDR3 protein: ASSQGPGGKDEQY

clone size: few
V gene: TRBV6-4
CDR3 protein: ASSDPPPSALPLAQY

clone size: NA
V gene: TRBV20-1
CDR3 protein: SAQTSGRREQY

clone size: many
V gene: TRBV7-2
CDR3 protein: ASSLAQQETQY

clone size: many
V gene: TRBV28
CDR3 protein: ASSSTVSKEQF

clone size: NA
V gene: TRBV2
CDR3 protein: ASSSRTGPLAKNIQY

clone size: NA
V gene: TRBV2
CDR3 protein: ASGVGRLH

clone size: few
V gene: TRBV5-1
CDR3 protein: ASTDPGSYNEQF

clone size: many
V gene: TRBV3-1
CDR3 protein: ASSQVGGRGEQF

clone size: many
V gene: TRBV28
CDR3 protein: ASSARQPTYEQY